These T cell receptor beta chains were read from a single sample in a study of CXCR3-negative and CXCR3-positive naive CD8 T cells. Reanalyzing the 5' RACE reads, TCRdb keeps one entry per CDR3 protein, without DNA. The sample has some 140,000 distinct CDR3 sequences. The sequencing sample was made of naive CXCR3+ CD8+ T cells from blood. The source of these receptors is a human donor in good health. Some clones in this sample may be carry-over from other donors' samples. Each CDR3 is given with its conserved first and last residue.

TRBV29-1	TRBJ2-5	CSVQVLETQYF
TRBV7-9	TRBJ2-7	CASSLKYSEQYF
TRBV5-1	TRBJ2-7	CASQGEIYEQYF
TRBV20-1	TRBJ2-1	CSARGGGGIHEQFF
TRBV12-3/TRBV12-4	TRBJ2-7	CASSFGFGQGVYEQYF
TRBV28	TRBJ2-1	CASSLPSWGSYNEQFF
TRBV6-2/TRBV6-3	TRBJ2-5	CASSYYDRTGETQYF
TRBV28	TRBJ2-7	CASSEDSDEQYF
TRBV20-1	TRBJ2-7	CSASLPSYEQYF
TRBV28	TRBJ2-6	CASSYRSGANVLTF
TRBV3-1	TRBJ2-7	CASSPDRLNYEQYF
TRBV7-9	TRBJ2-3	CASSLYGDTQYF
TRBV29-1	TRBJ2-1	CSVVSGKVYNEQFF
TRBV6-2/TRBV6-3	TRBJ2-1	CASSYSAGGIHNEQFF
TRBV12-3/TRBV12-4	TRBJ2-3	CASSWTGRTDTQYF
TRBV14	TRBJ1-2	CASSQDVAANYGYTF
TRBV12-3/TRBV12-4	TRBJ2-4	CASSFITGPPNIQYF
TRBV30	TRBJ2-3	CAWRNPLAGGTDTQYF
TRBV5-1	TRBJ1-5	CASSLEAGNGQPQHF
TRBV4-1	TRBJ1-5	CASSQDWTGLQPQHF
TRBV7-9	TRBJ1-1	CASSSARVAGHEAFF
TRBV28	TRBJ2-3	CASSFTARDTQYF
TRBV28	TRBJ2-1	CASRVGLAGAYNEQFF
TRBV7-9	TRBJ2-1	CASSFPTEQFF
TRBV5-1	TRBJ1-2	CASSLEGGGGGYTF
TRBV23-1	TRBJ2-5	CASSAGTSGGGETQYF
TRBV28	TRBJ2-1	CASIPESLSEQFF
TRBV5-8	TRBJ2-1	CASSLAVLHEQFF
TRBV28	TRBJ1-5	CASSFAGSQPQHF
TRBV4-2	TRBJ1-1	CASSHGTGMDTEAFF
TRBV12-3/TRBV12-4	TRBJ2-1	CASRPRLAGLGNEQFF